The sequence of this TCR beta chain was determined in a study of tumor-infiltrating lymphocytes in primary liver carcinoma. From approximately 490 ng total RNA, TCR beta cDNA was generated with a primer in the constant region. Each TCR beta library was derived from three nested multiplex PCR rounds that employed slightly modified ARM-PCR. The first two PCR rounds used TRBV1-TRBV30 primers with a Cbeta primer, roughly 10 cycles each. One entry per CDR3 protein results from TCRdb running MiXCR on the multiplex PCR reads. The sample has around 330,000 distinct CDR3 sequences, roughly 60% seen once. The V end lost 6 bases, the J end lost 0 bases, and 15 bases lay between the germline ends. Germline CDR1 MDHEN, CDR2 SYDVKM. This CDR3 region has 17 residues. They got blood RNA out of unsorted whole blood and also pulled out germline DNA.

V gene TRBV28 combines with J gene TRBJ1-6; D is possibly TRBD1 (5 bases). The specimen was peripheral blood. The sequence was collected from a man aged 40-49 years with primary liver carcinoma and hepatitis B virus infection. The CDR3 DNA follows: TGTGCCAGCAGCGGGATCGGGGGAGGCTCCTATAATTCACCCCTCCACTTT. This sequence encodes CASSGIGGGSYNSPLHF.